The entry below describes one T cell receptor (beta chain). In the original analysis: Researchers report that nucleated cell counts were estimated from reference gene primer amplification. Sequencing used immunoSEQ multiplex PCR; TCRdb keeps in-frame clones, though not all of them. Clone size and the V and J calls come from that table; the DNA yielded D and trimming. The sample lists 250,000 to 350,000 clones, about 90% occurring once. The ends lost 4 bases at V and 4 bases at J; junction bases unmatched: 6. Germline CDR1 is MGHRA and CDR2 is YSYEKL. There are 14 residues in the CDR3. The entry originates in a study of blood T cell repertoires in COVID-19. For the study at large: Some COVID-19 samples were acute and others convalescent; all came from the United States, Italy and Spain. Sample material is recorded as cDNA or gDNA derived from T cells, B-cell-depleted T cells, or PBMCs.

This chain uses TRBV4-1 with TRBJ1-2; 7 bases line up with TRBD1. The sample taken for sequencing was peripheral blood. The source of this sequence is a woman aged 30 to 39 who had recovered from COVID-19. CDR3 region: CASSREQGSYGYTF. The CDR3 DNA follows: TGCGCCAGCAGCCGGGAACAGGGGAGCTATGGCTACACCTTC.